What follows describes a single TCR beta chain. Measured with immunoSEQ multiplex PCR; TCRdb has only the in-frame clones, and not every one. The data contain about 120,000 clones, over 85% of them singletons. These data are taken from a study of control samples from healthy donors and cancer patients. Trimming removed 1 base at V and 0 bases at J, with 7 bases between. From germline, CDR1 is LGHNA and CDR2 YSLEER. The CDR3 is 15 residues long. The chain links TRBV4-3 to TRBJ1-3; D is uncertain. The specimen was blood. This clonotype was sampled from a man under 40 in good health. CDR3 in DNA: TGCGCCAGCAGCCAAGTGGTGCCCTCTGGAAACACCATATATTTT. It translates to CASSQVVPSGNTIYF.